The present entry profiles one T cell receptor (beta chain) with its context. V shed 3 bases and J 3 bases; nucleotides not matched to a gene: 3. The CDR3 spans 14 residues. In germline, CDR1 is SGHAT, CDR2 FQNNGV. The method was immunoSEQ multiplex PCR; TCRdb's version includes in-frame clones alone and lacks a portion of them. The sample holds about 220,000 clones, around 88% seen once. This sample is drawn from a study of cytomegalovirus exposure and HLA in healthy donors. The specimen was PBMCs. This clonotype originated in a young woman in good health and CMV-seronegative. The V gene is TRBV11-2, the J gene TRBJ2-3; TRBD1 agrees at 7 bases. DNA of the CDR3: TGTGCCAGCAGCTTCACGGACAGGACAGATACGCAGTATTTT. Translation: CASSFTDRTDTQYF.